Following are 32 T cell receptor beta chains from one sample sequenced in a study of identical twins. Each CDR3 protein gets one entry after TCRdb re-called the 5' RACE reads with MiXCR. The repertoire consists of approximately 500,000 distinct CDR3 sequences, with approximately 24% occurring once and the leading ten covering 2.5% to 3.5%. Separately, the same data were catalogued under a study of T cells expressing NK-cell markers.

The specimen was CD4+ T cells sorted from blood. These receptors were taken from a woman aged 18-35 years in good health.

This clonotype has a handful of counts. The rearrangement uses TRBV5-6 and TRBJ2-2, with a weak D call TRBD1 (6 bases). The V end lost 5 bases, the J end lost 6 bases, and 20 bases lay between the germline ends. Germline CDR1 is SGHDT and CDR2 is YYEEEE. This CDR3 is 16 amino acids long. This chain's CDR3 is CASRSLGRGAAGELFF. CDR3 nucleotides: TGTGCCAGCAGGTCATTGGGCAGGGGAGCTGCCGGGGAGCTGTTTTTT.

The V gene is TRBV10-3, the J gene TRBJ2-7; perhaps TRBD2 as D (6 bases). This CDR3 is built from 15 residues. CDR1 ENHRY and CDR2 SYGVKD come from the germline V gene. The V end was cut by 2 bases, the J end by 6 bases, with 17 bases between. DNA for the CDR3: TGTGCCATCAGTGAGATTAGCGGAGCAACTGGCGAGCAGTACTTC. Encoded protein: CAISEISGATGEQYF.

This clonotype has more than one count but fewer than ten. The chain joins TRBV6-2 or TRBV6-3 to TRBJ1-1; maybe TRBD1 (5 bases). The CDR3 is made up of 15 amino acids. Trimming stripped 4 bases from V and 1 base from J, with 13 bases between. The V gene's germline CDR1 is MNHEY and CDR2 SVGEGT. CDR3 bases: TGTGCCAGCAGTTCGCAGGGTGGTCGGAACACTGAAGCTTTCTTT. As protein: CASSSQGGRNTEAFF.

This chain connects TRBV7-9 to TRBJ2-1; 8 bases align to TRBD2. J was trimmed by 3 bases and V by 9 bases; bases with no gene match: 16. Germline CDR1 is SEHNR and CDR2 is FQNEAQ (reference sequence). The CDR3 sequence is 17 residues long. The CDR3 DNA reads TGTGCCAGGGGCCCCGGGTTCGCGGGAGGCCTCTACAATGAGCAGTTCTTC. Translation: CARGPGFAGGLYNEQFF.

The J gene is TRBJ2-1, the V gene TRBV15, with D possibly matching TRBD1 (5 bases). CDR3 size: 15 residues. In germline, CDR1 is LNHNV, CDR2 YYDKDF (reference sequence). V was trimmed by 4 bases and J by 5 bases, leaving 15 bases between them. The CDR3, as DNA: TGTGCCACCAGCACCTTCCAGACAGACCACAATGAGCAGTTCTTC. Its translation: CATSTFQTDHNEQFF.

This chain uses TRBV5-5 with TRBJ2-1; D is tentatively TRBD1 or TRBD2 (6 bases each). CDR1 is SGHKS, CDR2 YYEKEE, per germline (reference sequence). The ends were cut back, 1 base at V and 2 bases at J, with 10 bases in the middle. The CDR3 sequence is 15 residues long. CDR3 bases: TGTGCCAGCAGCTTGAGGGGGGAACCCTACAATGAGCAGTTCTTC. This translates into CASSLRGEPYNEQFF.

The chain has TRBV14 and TRBJ2-7; 7 bases map to TRBD2. The ends lost 4 bases at V and 2 bases at J; junction bases unmatched: 11. Germline V gene sequence: CDR1 SGHDN, CDR2 FVKESK. CDR3 length: 16 residues. The CDR3, as DNA: TGTGCCAGCAGCCGGGGATCGGCGGGGGTACCCTACGAGCAGTACTTC. It specifies CASSRGSAGVPYEQYF.

This clonotype has just a few counts. The rearrangement links TRBV5-1 to TRBJ2-2; 7 bases match TRBD1. Germline CDR1 and CDR2: SGHRS and YFSETQ. The CDR3 loop spans 14 amino acids. The V and J ends lost 6 bases and 0 bases, in that order; junction bases with no gene match: 2. Here the CDR3 reads CASNRGSNTGELFF. As DNA, the CDR3 is TGCGCCAGCAACAGGGGCTCGAACACCGGGGAGCTGTTTTTT.

This clonotype came up a few times. This chain connects TRBV3-1 to TRBJ2-1; a weak D match, TRBD2 (7 bases). The CDR3 extends over 15 amino acids. Germline CDR1 LGHDT, CDR2 YNNKEL (reference sequence). Trimming removed 3 bases at V and 8 bases at J, with 17 bases between. CDR3 residues: CASSQRTLGGDEQFF. CDR3 DNA: TGTGCCAGCAGCCAGAGGACTTTAGGGGGGGATGAGCAGTTCTTC.

This clonotype was recorded many times. CDR3 DNA sequence: TGCAGCGTTGAAGGGCGGGCTAGCGGGGTCTCCGAGCAGTTCTTC. Amino acids: CSVEGRASGVSEQFF. The chain combines TRBV29-1 with TRBJ2-1; 9 nucleotides match TRBD2. This CDR3 region has 15 residues. Per germline, CDR1 SQVTM and CDR2 ANQGSEA. Trimming cost V 1 base and J 10 bases; bases outside gene matches: 11.

The CDR3 reads CATGDSRNQPQHF. The CDR3 region has the DNA TGTGCCACCGGGGACAGCCGCAATCAGCCCCAGCATTTT. The rearrangement joins TRBV6-1 to TRBJ1-5; 7 bases align to TRBD1. V lost 10 bases, J lost 2 bases, and 5 bases stayed unmatched. In germline, CDR1 is MNHNS, CDR2 SASEGT. This CDR3 is 13 amino acids long.

This clonotype was recorded only once. The CDR3 loop reads CASSPIGDRAYEQYF. CDR3 sequence (DNA): TGTGCCAGCTCACCAATCGGGGACAGGGCGTACGAGCAGTACTTC. The chain couples TRBV18 to TRBJ2-7, with 9 bases lining up with TRBD1. Germline-derived CDR1 and CDR2 are KGHSH and LQKENI. This CDR3 is 15 amino acids long. With 2 bases clipped from V and 4 bases from J, the junction kept 6 bases outside the gene matches.

To note about this clonotype: A read error is possible here, since a much larger clone lies one base away. This chain links TRBV20-1 with TRBJ1-5, with D hard to call. The CDR3 sequence is 12 residues long. Germline CDR1 is DFQATT and CDR2 is SNEGSKA (reference sequence). V lost 4 bases to trimming and J lost 0 bases, with 4 bases between them. For the CDR3, the DNA is TGCAGTGCTATAGGTAGCAATCAGCCCCAGCATTTT. Encoded protein: CSAIGSNQPQHF.

The chain has TRBV29-1 and TRBJ2-5; 10 positions agree with TRBD2. This CDR3 has 14 amino acids. The junction had 12 bases not matched to a gene; V was cut back by 5 bases and J by 9 bases. Per the germline V gene, CDR1 is SQVTM and CDR2 is ANQGSEA. DNA of the CDR3: TGCAGCGTTCGGGCTAGCGGGGGCCCGTCGGCCCAGTACTTC. Amino acids: CSVRASGGPSAQYF.

This chain links TRBV19 with TRBJ2-4; TRBD1 matches at 8 bases. The V and J ends lost 2 bases and 9 bases, in that order; junction bases with no gene match: 9. The germline V gene has CDR1 LNHDA and CDR2 SQIVND (reference sequence). The CDR3 covers 15 residues. CDR3 sequence: CASSIFGTGESIQYF. CDR3 in DNA: TGTGCCAGTAGTATATTCGGGACAGGTGAAAGCATTCAGTACTTC.

This clonotype has a handful of counts. The gene calls are TRBV7-9 and TRBJ1-2, with a possible D match to TRBD1 (5 bases). Germline V lookup: CDR1 SEHNR, CDR2 FQNEAQ (reference sequence). Between the trimmed V and J ends, which lost 5 bases and 4 bases, there was a span of 14 bases. The CDR3 contains 14 residues. The CDR3 loop reads CASSHGGEGYGYTF. The CDR3 DNA follows: TGTGCCAGCAGCCACGGGGGAGAGGGCTATGGCTACACCTTC.

This clonotype showed up many times. J is TRBJ2-1 and V is TRBV20-1; D gene unclear. The CDR3 has 11 residues. V lost 0 bases and J lost 12, with 9 bases in between. Germline V gene sequence: CDR1 DFQATT, CDR2 SNEGSKA (reference sequence). Here the CDR3 DNA reads TGCAGTGCTAGAGATTCACTCTGGCAGTTCTTC. It yields the protein CSARDSLWQFF.

The chain links TRBV12-3 or TRBV12-4 to TRBJ1-1; TRBD1 matches 11 bases. The CDR3 has 14 residues. The V and J ends lost 4 bases and 2 bases, in that order; junction bases with no gene match: 0. CDR3 DNA: TGTGCCAGCAGTTGGACAGGGGGCAACACTGAAGCTTTCTTT. It yields the protein CASSWTGGNTEAFF.

The gene calls are TRBV5-1 and TRBJ2-3; 7 positions agree with TRBD1. From germline, CDR1 is SGHRS and CDR2 YFSETQ. Trimming took 4 bases from V and 8 from J; bases not matched to a gene: 13. CDR3 length: 15 residues. The CDR3 region has the DNA TGCGCCAGCAGCCCCTGGACAGGACAGATAGGTACGCAGTATTTT. Translated, it gives CASSPWTGQIGTQYF.

The table lists this clonotype with a few counts. The chain carries TRBV4-2 and TRBJ2-1, with TRBD2 matching 8 bases. The V segment lost 6 bases and the J segment 0 bases; nucleotides outside the gene matches: 4. The CDR3 runs to 15 residues. From germline, CDR1 is LGHNA and CDR2 YNFKEQ. The CDR3 DNA reads TGTGCCAGCAGTCGGGAGGGCGACTCCTACAATGAGCAGTTCTTC. Encoded protein: CASSREGDSYNEQFF.

This clonotype was seen more than once but under ten times. V gene TRBV6-2 or TRBV6-3 combines with J gene TRBJ1-6; TRBD1 matches 8 bases. Germline V lookup: CDR1 MNHEY, CDR2 SVGEGT. This CDR3 has 15 amino acids. The V segment lost 8 bases and the J segment 6 bases; nucleotides outside the gene matches: 9. The CDR3 spells CASLDLQGANSPLHF. The DNA for the CDR3 is TGTGCCAGCCTGGACCTGCAGGGGGCTAATTCACCCCTCCACTTT.

The chain couples TRBV4-2 to TRBJ2-7; possibly TRBD1 or TRBD2 for D (5 bases each). CDR3 length: 15 residues. Looked up from germline, CDR1 is LGHNA and CDR2 is YNFKEQ. V lost 1 base, J lost 4 bases, and 14 bases lay in between. CDR3 DNA: TGTGCCAGCAGCCAAGTAGGGGACCAAATGTACGAGCAGTACTTC. Translation: CASSQVGDQMYEQYF.

This clonotype turned up a few times. V is TRBV20-1 and J is TRBJ2-1, with 14 bases matching TRBD2. Germline CDR1 DFQATT, CDR2 SNEGSKA (reference sequence). The CDR3 consists of 14 residues. J gave up 12 bases and V 3 bases, and 7 bases lay outside the gene matches. As DNA, the CDR3 is TGCAGTGCTAGCGGGACTAGCGGGAGTATATTGCAGTTCTTC. Its translation is CSASGTSGSILQFF.

The chain couples TRBV5-1 to TRBJ2-4; TRBD1 matches at 7 bases. CDR1 and CDR2 from the germline V gene are SGHRS and YFSETQ. CDR3 size: 16 residues. Trimming removed 4 bases from V and 0 bases from J; junction bases left unmatched: 7. The CDR3 here is CASSTGQAQAKNIQYF. The CDR3 region has the DNA TGCGCCAGCAGCACTGGACAGGCGCAAGCCAAAAACATTCAGTACTTC. Drawing the rest from reference TRBV5-1 and TRBJ2-4, the complete variable domain is KAGVTQTPRYLIKTRGQQVTLSCSPISGHRSVSWYQQTPGQGLQFLFEYFSETQRNKGNFPGRFSGRQFSNSRSEMNVSTLELGDSALYLCASSTGQAQAKNIQYFGAGTRLSVL.

This clonotype was detected only a few times. V and J are TRBV12-3 or TRBV12-4 and TRBJ1-4, with a tentative D call TRBD1 (6 bases). The V end was cut by 9 bases, the J end by 0 bases, with 11 bases between. The CDR3 totals 14 residues. This CDR3 reads CASAEGATNEKLFF. CDR3 nucleotide sequence: TGTGCCAGTGCCGAGGGGGCAACTAATGAAAAACTGTTTTTT.

V gene TRBV27 combines with J gene TRBJ2-3, with D unresolved. Germline V gene sequence: CDR1 MNHEY, CDR2 SMNVEV (reference sequence). CDR3 length: 11 residues. Trimming removed 4 bases from V and 13 bases from J, with 12 bases in between. The CDR3 DNA reads TGTGCCAGCAGTTGGGGTGAGAAGGAGTATTTT. Translation gives CASSWGEKEYF.

This chain links TRBV18 with TRBJ2-3, with D possibly matching TRBD2 (7 bases). Between the trimmed V and J ends, which lost 4 bases and 5 bases, there was a span of 16 bases. CDR1 and CDR2 (germline): KGHSH, LQKENI. The CDR3 loop spans 15 amino acids. DNA for the CDR3: TGTGCCAGCTCACGGTCCGCGGGGGCGTTAGATACGCAGTATTTT. The encoded protein is CASSRSAGALDTQYF.

The chain combines TRBV20-1 with TRBJ2-3, with 8 bases fitting TRBD2. There are 13 residues in the CDR3. Germline CDR1 is DFQATT and CDR2 is SNEGSKA (reference sequence). CDR3 DNA sequence: TGCAGCGGTCAGACTAGCGACCCAGATACGCAGTATTTT. Its protein product is CSGQTSDPDTQYF.

J is TRBJ2-5 and V is TRBV4-3; 12 bases line up with TRBD2. There are 16 residues in the CDR3. Losses at the gene ends were 4 bases for V and 3 bases for J; bases not matched to a gene: 6. Germline-derived CDR1 and CDR2 are LGHNA and YSLEER. CDR3 in DNA: TGCGCCAGCAGCCCTCGCAGACTAGCGGGAGAAGAGACCCAGTACTTC. Amino acids: CASSPRRLAGEETQYF.

This chain uses TRBV7-9 with TRBJ2-5; TRBD2 is a possible D gene (5 bases). Per germline, CDR1 SEHNR and CDR2 FQNEAQ (reference sequence). The CDR3 spans 15 residues. V shed 3 bases and J shed 4 bases, with 15 bases lying between them. The DNA of the CDR3 is TGTGCCAGCAGCTTTGATCGGGGAACCGGAGAGACCCAGTACTTC. Its translation is CASSFDRGTGETQYF.

As to this clonotype: A junction boundary mismatches the germline segment, possibly from a read error. The CDR3 is CSARGTSYGYEQYF. As DNA, the CDR3 is TGCAGTGCCAGAGGGACTAGCTATGGGTACGAGCAGTACTTC. The gene calls are TRBV20-1 and TRBJ2-7, with 9 bases lining up with TRBD2. Germline V gene sequence: CDR1 DFQATT, CDR2 SNEGSKA (reference sequence). The CDR3 loop spans 14 amino acids.

This chain joins TRBV10-3 and TRBJ2-7; D assignment may be TRBD1 or TRBD2 (5 bases each). The CDR3 loop spans 14 amino acids. Trimming removed 10 bases from V and 2 bases from J, with 18 bases in between. Germline V gene data show CDR1 as ENHRY and CDR2 as SYGVKD. For the CDR3, the DNA is TGTGCCAAACCCGGGGCCCTGGAGCCCTACGAGCAGTACTTC. The encoded protein is CAKPGALEPYEQYF.